One and the same sample provided the 26 T cell receptor gamma chains below, sequenced in a study of gamma-delta T cells after stem cell transplantation. TCRdb re-called clones from the RT-PCR reads using CATT. This sample has around 5,000 gamma-chain clones, with approximately 18% found just once. The sample consisted of gamma-delta T cells. All receptors come from a human donor. It is not recorded whose cells these are; they may come from a transplant donor.

This sequence joins TRGV2 and TRGJP2. Germline lookup yields CDR1 EGSNGY and CDR2 YDSYNSKV. The CDR3 contains 17 residues. Unmatched junction bases numbered 10, after V lost 0 bases and J lost 3 bases. CDR3 region: CATWDGHSAGSDWIKTF. CDR3 sequence (DNA): TGTGCCACCTGGGACGGGCACTCAGCGGGTAGTGATTGGATCAAGACGTTT.

The chain recombines TRGV3 with TRGJP1. Germline V gene data show CDR1 as VTNTFY and CDR2 as YDVSTARD (reference sequence). Trimming at V came to 2 bases and at J to 4 bases, leaving 7 bases not matched to a gene. This CDR3 has 15 residues. CDR3 DNA: TGTGCCACCTGGGACAAGGAGGGCACTGGTTGGTTCAAGATATTT. Its protein is CATWDKEGTGWFKIF.

The V gene is TRGV8, the J gene TRGJ1 or TRGJ2. The CDR3 runs to 12 residues. Germline V gene sequence: CDR1 VENAVY, CDR2 YDSYNSRV. V shed 4 bases and J 2 bases; nucleotides not matched to a gene: 2. CDR3 in amino acids: CATWDDYYKKLF. The CDR3 DNA follows: TGTGCCACCTGGGACGATTATTATAAGAAACTCTTT.

This clone came up a few times. J is TRGJ1 or TRGJ2 and V is TRGV8. J gave up 4 bases and V 2 bases, and 5 bases lay outside the gene matches. The CDR3 loop spans 13 amino acids. The germline V gene has CDR1 VENAVY and CDR2 YDSYNSRV. CDR3 residues: CATWDKWYYKKLF. CDR3 nucleotide sequence: TGTGCCACCTGGGATAAGTGGTATTATAAGAAACTCTTT.

The CDR3 region has the DNA TGTGCCACCTGGGACAGGCCTGTAGGGAAACTCTTT. Translating gives CATWDRPVGKLF. The gene calls are TRGV3 and TRGJ1 or TRGJ2. V shed 0 bases and J 12 bases; nucleotides not matched to a gene: 8. CDR1 is VTNTFY and CDR2 is YDVSTARD in the germline V gene (reference sequence). This CDR3 has 12 residues.

J is TRGJP2 and V is TRGV2. Germline values: CDR1 EGSNGY, CDR2 YDSYNSKV. The CDR3 consists of 14 residues. V shed 0 bases, J shed 4 bases, and the junction held 2 bases outside the gene matches. CDR3 region: CATWDGLSDWIKTF. CDR3 nucleotide sequence: TGTGCCACCTGGGACGGGCTTAGTGATTGGATCAAGACGTTT.

This clone was counted a few times. The chain uses TRGV2 and TRGJ1 or TRGJ2. The germline V gene has CDR1 EGSNGY and CDR2 YDSYNSKV. The CDR3 totals 14 residues. V shed 3 bases, J shed 2 bases, and the junction held 7 bases outside the gene matches. CDR3 DNA sequence: TGTGCCACCTGGGACCCAACTTATTATTATAAGAAACTCTTT. It encodes CATWDPTYYYKKLF.

This clone was seen a handful of times. The chain is built from TRGV8 and TRGJ1 or TRGJ2. Germline trimming cut 3 bases from V and 9 bases from J; bases unmatched to any gene: 5. Germline V gene sequence: CDR1 VENAVY, CDR2 YDSYNSRV. This CDR3 has 11 residues. The CDR3 loop is CATWDPSKKLF. The DNA for the CDR3 is TGTGCCACCTGGGATCCGTCTAAGAAACTCTTT.

This clone was observed a few times. The J gene is TRGJ1 or TRGJ2, the V gene TRGV3. Germline V gene sequence: CDR1 VTNTFY, CDR2 YDVSTARD (reference sequence). Trimming cost V 0 bases and J 2 bases; bases outside gene matches: 7. This CDR3 is 15 amino acids long. The CDR3 nucleotides read TGTGCCACCTGGGACAGGCGAATTGATTATTATAAGAAACTCTTT. It encodes CATWDRRIDYYKKLF.

The chain joins TRGV9 to TRGJ1 or TRGJ2. The CDR3 loop spans 15 amino acids. V shed 1 base and J 3 bases; nucleotides not matched to a gene: 9. Germline V gives CDR1 GITISATS, CDR2 ISYDGTV (reference sequence). This CDR3 is CALWEVPTRYYKKLF. CDR3 DNA sequence: TGTGCCTTGTGGGAGGTCCCCACCCGTTATTATAAGAAACTCTTT.

As concerns this clone: Other DNA variants within this sample encode the same CDR3. V and J are TRGV2 and TRGJ1 or TRGJ2. From germline, CDR1 is EGSNGY and CDR2 YDSYNSKV. Losses at the gene ends were 0 bases for V and 3 bases for J; bases not matched to a gene: 2. The CDR3 has 13 amino acids. In DNA form, the CDR3 reads TGTGCCACCTGGGACGGGGGTTATTATAAGAAACTCTTT. Its protein product is CATWDGGYYKKLF.

The V call is TRGV9, the J call TRGJ1 or TRGJ2. From germline, CDR1 is GITISATS and CDR2 ISYDGTV (reference sequence). CDR3 length: 13 residues. J gave up 6 bases and V 0 bases, and 5 bases lay outside the gene matches. Here the CDR3 DNA reads TGTGCCTTGTGGGAGGTGCAGGGTTATAAGAAACTCTTT. It yields the protein CALWEVQGYKKLF.

This clone has more than one count but fewer than ten. The chain joins TRGV3 to TRGJP2. This CDR3 has 14 residues. V trimming: 3 bases; J trimming: 2 bases; junction bases outside the gene matches: 3. The germline gives CDR1 VTNTFY, CDR2 YDVSTARD (reference sequence). CDR3 in amino acids: CATWDLSSDWIKTF. For the CDR3, the DNA is TGTGCCACCTGGGACTTAAGTAGTGATTGGATCAAGACGTTT.

The V gene is TRGV3, the J gene TRGJ1 or TRGJ2. Germline assignment: CDR1 VTNTFY and CDR2 YDVSTARD (reference sequence). With V trimmed by 3 bases and J by 3 bases, 5 bases remained unmatched. CDR3 length: 13 residues. The CDR3 region has the DNA TGTGCCACCTGGGACCGTCCTTATTATAAGAAACTCTTT. It specifies CATWDRPYYKKLF.

The rearrangement uses TRGV9 and TRGJ1 or TRGJ2. CDR3 size: 14 residues. With V trimmed by 4 bases and J by 3 bases, 9 bases remained unmatched. Germline V gives CDR1 GITISATS, CDR2 ISYDGTV (reference sequence). The CDR3: CALWDPPGYYKKLF. The CDR3, as DNA: TGTGCCTTGTGGGATCCCCCAGGTTATTATAAGAAACTCTTT.

V usage is TRGV9 and J usage is TRGJ1 or TRGJ2. Germline V CDR1 and CDR2: GITISATS, ISYDGTV (reference sequence). The CDR3 sequence is 18 residues long. The J segment lost 0 bases and the V segment lost 2 bases, leaving 16 bases of the junction unmatched. This CDR3 is CALWEAPNPNPNYYKKLF. CDR3 coding DNA: TGTGCCTTGTGGGAGGCCCCAAATCCTAATCCGAATTATTATAAGAAACTCTTT.

This clone has more than one count but fewer than ten. Other DNA sequences in the sample encode the same CDR3. The chain's CDR3 is CATWDRRKKLF. DNA for the CDR3: TGTGCCACCTGGGACAGGCGGAAGAAACTCTTT. This chain joins TRGV3 and TRGJ1 or TRGJ2. V was clipped by 0 bases and J by 10 bases; unmatched bases: 3. The germline V gene has CDR1 VTNTFY and CDR2 YDVSTARD (reference sequence). The CDR3 loop spans 11 amino acids.

On this clone itself: Being one base from a much bigger clone, this may be a read error. This sample includes further DNA sequences coding for the same CDR3. The chain uses TRGV8 and TRGJ1 or TRGJ2. Germline lookup yields CDR1 VENAVY and CDR2 YDSYNSRV. V trimming: 3 bases; J trimming: 0 bases; junction bases outside the gene matches: 2. CDR3 size: 13 residues. The CDR3: CATWDPNYYKKLF. Here the CDR3 DNA reads TGTGCCACCTGGGATCCGAATTATTATAAGAAACTCTTT.

This rearrangement joins TRGV5 to TRGJ1 or TRGJ2. CDR1 VINAFY and CDR2 YDVSNSKD come from the germline V gene. Losses at the gene ends were 8 bases for V and 2 bases for J; bases not matched to a gene: 3. The CDR3 consists of 11 residues. CDR3 loop: CATYYYYKKLF. CDR3 DNA: TGTGCCACCTATTATTATTATAAGAAACTCTTT.

This clone occurred a few times. Relative to the germline gene, one junction end is altered; a read error may explain this. Other DNA sequences in this sample translate to the same CDR3. This chain connects TRGV3 to TRGJ1 or TRGJ2. CDR3 length equals 13 residues. Looked up from germline, CDR1 is VTNTFY and CDR2 is YDVSTARD (reference sequence). The CDR3 DNA is TGTGCCACCTGGGACCGTAGGGATTACAAGAAACTCTTT. It codes for CATWDRRDYKKLF.

This chain joins TRGV9 and TRGJP. Germline V gives CDR1 GITISATS, CDR2 ISYDGTV (reference sequence). This CDR3 is built from 17 residues. After removal of 3 bases from V and 6 bases from J, the junction contained 8 bases not matched to a gene. The CDR3 sequence: CALWEMIGELGKKIKVF. For the CDR3, the DNA is TGTGCCTTGTGGGAGATGATCGGAGAGTTGGGCAAAAAAATCAAGGTATTT.

For this clone: One end of the junction varies from germline; a read error may be responsible. The chain carries TRGV2 and TRGJP2. The germline V gene has CDR1 EGSNGY and CDR2 YDSYNSKV. The CDR3 length is 15 residues. CDR3 protein: CAAWDGLGSDWIKTF. The CDR3 coding sequence is TGTGCCGCCTGGGACGGGCTGGGGAGTGATTGGATCAAGACGTTT.

The genes are TRGV4 and TRGJ1 or TRGJ2. This CDR3 is built from 17 residues. Looked up from germline, CDR1 is EGSTGY and CDR2 is YDSYTSSV. J lost 9 bases, V lost 0 bases, and 20 bases had no gene match. Written as DNA, the CDR3 is TGTGCCACCTGGGATGGGCTAGGTGATCATGGAAGACTTAAGAAACTCTTT. Its translation is CATWDGLGDHGRLKKLF.

On this clone: A read error may be the cause here, since a much bigger clone is one base away. Here the CDR3 DNA reads TGTGCCACCTGGGAATATTATAAGAAACTCTTT. It translates to CATWEYYKKLF. V gene TRGV2 combines with J gene TRGJ1 or TRGJ2. Germline CDR1 and CDR2: EGSNGY and YDSYNSKV. The CDR3 has 11 amino acids. The ends lost 4 bases at V and 4 bases at J; junction bases unmatched: 1.

This clone came up a few times. V gene TRGV5 combines with J gene TRGJ1 or TRGJ2. V gave up 0 bases and J gave up 10 bases; unmatched junction bases: 6. There are 12 residues in the CDR3. Germline lookup yields CDR1 VINAFY and CDR2 YDVSNSKD. As DNA, the CDR3 is TGTGCCACCTGGGACAGGCAATCAAAGAAACTCTTT. This codes for CATWDRQSKKLF.

As for this clone: A much larger clone is a single base away; this may be a read error. The same CDR3 arises from other DNA sequences in this sample as well. V usage is TRGV8 and J usage is TRGJ1 or TRGJ2. CDR1 VENAVY and CDR2 YDSYNSRV come from the germline V gene. The CDR3 contains 11 residues. The CDR3 DNA follows: TGTGCCACCTGGGATTACTATAAGAAACTCTTT. Encoded protein: CATWDYYKKLF.